Sequencing of this T cell receptor (beta chain) was carried out in a study of a mutant IDH1 vaccine in newly diagnosed glioma. In regard to this clone: The antigen remains unidentified.

As to time point: week 35, safety follow-up. In every dose of vaccine, 300 ug of mutant IDH1 20-mer peptide was given alongside topical imiquimod. Looked up from germline, CDR1 is MNHNS and CDR2 is SASEGT. Trimming removed 6 bases at V and 14 bases at J, with 20 bases between. The CDR3 has 14 amino acids. Measured with immunoSEQ multiplex PCR; TCRdb has only the in-frame clones, and not every one. The sample holds 70,000 or so clones, more than 85% seen once. The sequencing here drew on PBMCs, taken from a glioma patient whose treatment included an IDH1 peptide vaccine. The receptor was isolated from a man aged 25 to 40 with glioma. The chain recombines TRBV6-1 with TRBJ1-6; D is perhaps TRBD1 (6 bases). CDR3 in DNA: TGTGCCAGCAGGAGTCCGGGACAAAAATTGGCCCTCCACTTT. It yields the protein CASRSPGQKLALHF.